One T cell receptor beta chain is described in this entry. What it recognizes is unknown. This specimen comes from a study of blood T cells in healthy people across ages. Whole-study findings and limits: Unsorted PBMC input precluded a conclusive naive versus antigen-experienced comparison. Long-lived donors exceeded aged donors in naive CD4+ cells and diversity. It was held that diversity estimates obtained from one million T cells represented underestimates.

Primers used in a second PCR of roughly 7 to 11 cycles were a sample-barcoded 5' primer and a J-beta primer mix. TCRdb reprocessed the 5' RACE reads with MiXCR, giving one entry per CDR3 protein. This table holds hundreds of thousands of distinct CDR3 sequences, roughly 25% found once. These data were likewise used in another study, on T cells of mothers and their children.

The clonotype was recovered from a boy aged 10-17 years in good health. The sequenced material came from blood.

The CDR3 is CSVVWRGELFF. CDR3 nucleotide sequence: TGCAGCGTTGTCTGGCGCGGGGAGCTGTTTTTT. The chain recombines TRBV29-1 with TRBJ2-2, with D uncertain. CDR1 is SQVTM and CDR2 is ANQGSEA in the germline V gene. This CDR3 region has 11 residues. Trimming shortened V by 4 bases and J by 7 bases, and 7 bases separated the two germline ends.